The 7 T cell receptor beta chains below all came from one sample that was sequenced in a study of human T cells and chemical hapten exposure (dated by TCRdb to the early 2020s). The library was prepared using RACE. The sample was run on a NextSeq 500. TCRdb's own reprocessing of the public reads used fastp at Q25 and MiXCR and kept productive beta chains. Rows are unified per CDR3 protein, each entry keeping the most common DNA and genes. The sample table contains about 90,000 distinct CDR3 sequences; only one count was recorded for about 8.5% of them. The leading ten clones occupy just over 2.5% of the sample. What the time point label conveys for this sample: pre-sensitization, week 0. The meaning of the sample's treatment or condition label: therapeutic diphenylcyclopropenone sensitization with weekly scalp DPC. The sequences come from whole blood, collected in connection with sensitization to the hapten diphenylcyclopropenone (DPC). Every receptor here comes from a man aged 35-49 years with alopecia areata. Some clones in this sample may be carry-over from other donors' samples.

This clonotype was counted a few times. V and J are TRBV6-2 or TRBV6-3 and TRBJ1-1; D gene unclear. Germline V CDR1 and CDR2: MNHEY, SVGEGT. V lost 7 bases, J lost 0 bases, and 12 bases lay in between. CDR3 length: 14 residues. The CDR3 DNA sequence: TGTGCCAGCACCAATTTAAACATGAACACTGAAGCTTTCTTT. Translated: CASTNLNMNTEAFF.

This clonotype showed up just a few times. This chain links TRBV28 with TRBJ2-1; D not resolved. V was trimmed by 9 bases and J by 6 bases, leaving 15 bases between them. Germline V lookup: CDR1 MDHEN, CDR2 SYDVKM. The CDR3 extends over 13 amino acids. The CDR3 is CASRSLTANEQFF. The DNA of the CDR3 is TGTGCCAGTCGTAGCCTTACTGCCAATGAGCAGTTCTTC.

CDR3 nucleotides: TGTGCCACCAGTGACGCCTCTAGCGGGGAGGGCCGTAATGAGCAGTTCTTC. It specifies CATSDASSGEGRNEQFF. The chain combines TRBV24-1 with TRBJ2-1; 9 bases match TRBD2. Germline V lookup: CDR1 KGHDR, CDR2 SFDVKD. J lost 7 bases, V lost 4 bases, and 13 bases had no gene match. CDR3 length: 17 residues.

CDR3 DNA sequence: TGTGCCAGTAGTAACCCTGGGGCCAACGTCCTGACTTTC. The encoded protein is CASSNPGANVLTF. V gene TRBV6-1 combines with J gene TRBJ2-6, with D unclear. V lost 9 bases, J lost 2 bases, and 8 bases lay in between. In germline, CDR1 is MNHNS, CDR2 SASEGT. The CDR3 consists of 13 residues.

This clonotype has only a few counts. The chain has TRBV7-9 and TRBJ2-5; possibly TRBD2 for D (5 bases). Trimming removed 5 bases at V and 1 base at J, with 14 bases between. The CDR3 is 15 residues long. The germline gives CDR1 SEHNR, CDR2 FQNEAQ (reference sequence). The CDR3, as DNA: TGTGCCAGCAGCCGTATTGTGGGAGTCCAAGAGACCCAGTACTTC. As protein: CASSRIVGVQETQYF. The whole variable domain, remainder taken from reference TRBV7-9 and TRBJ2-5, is DTGVSQNPRHKITKRGQNVTFRCDPISEHNRLYWYRQTLGQGPEFLTYFQNEAQLEKSRLLSDRFSAERPKGSFSTLEIQRTEQGDSAMYLCASSRIVGVQETQYFGPGTRLLVL.

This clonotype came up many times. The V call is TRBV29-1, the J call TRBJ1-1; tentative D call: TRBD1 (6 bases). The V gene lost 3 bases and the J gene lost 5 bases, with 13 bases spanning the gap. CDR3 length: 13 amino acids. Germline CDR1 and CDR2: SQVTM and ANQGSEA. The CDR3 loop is CSVESRGRTEAFF. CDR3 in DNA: TGCAGCGTTGAGTCAAGGGGGAGGACTGAAGCTTTCTTT.

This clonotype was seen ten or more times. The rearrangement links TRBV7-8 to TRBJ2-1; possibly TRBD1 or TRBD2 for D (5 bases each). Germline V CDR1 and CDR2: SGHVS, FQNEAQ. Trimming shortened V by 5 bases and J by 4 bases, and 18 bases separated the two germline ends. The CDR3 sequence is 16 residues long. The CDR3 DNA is TGTGCCAGCAGCGAAAGGACCGGGACGGCGTACAATGAGCAGTTCTTC. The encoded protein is CASSERTGTAYNEQFF.